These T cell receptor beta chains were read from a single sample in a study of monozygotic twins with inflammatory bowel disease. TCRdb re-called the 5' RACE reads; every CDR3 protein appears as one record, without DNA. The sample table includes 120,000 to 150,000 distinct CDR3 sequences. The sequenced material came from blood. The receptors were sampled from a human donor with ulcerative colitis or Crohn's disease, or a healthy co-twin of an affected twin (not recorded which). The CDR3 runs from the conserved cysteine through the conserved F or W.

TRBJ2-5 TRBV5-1 CASSTGLAGGPVVETQYF
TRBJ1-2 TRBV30 CAWRGGQGVYYGYTF
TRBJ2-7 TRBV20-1 CSASIQGVGNEQYF
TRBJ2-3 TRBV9 CASSDSGLGTDTQYF
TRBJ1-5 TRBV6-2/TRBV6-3 CASSGRVGPQHF
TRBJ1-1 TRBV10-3 CAISGQTNTEAFF
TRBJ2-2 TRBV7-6 CAGMLRGPNTGELFF
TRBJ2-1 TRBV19 CASSRGGQGLSYNEQFF
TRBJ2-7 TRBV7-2 CASTSFGQTNLYEQYF
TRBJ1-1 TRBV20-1 CSARIPNTEAFF
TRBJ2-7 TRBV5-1 CASSLRGTGGYEQYF
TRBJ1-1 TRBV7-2 CASSHGVRLGTEAFF
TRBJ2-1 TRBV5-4 CASSSGTSGAYNEQFF
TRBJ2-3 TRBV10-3 CAISPGQSDTQYF
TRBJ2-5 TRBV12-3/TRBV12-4 CASSLVWETQYF
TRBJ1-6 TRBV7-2 CASSLDGGQGYSPLHF
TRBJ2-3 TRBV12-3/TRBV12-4 CAKRGNGTTDTQYF
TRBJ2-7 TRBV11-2 CASSLGFLGLDEQYF
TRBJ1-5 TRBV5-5 CASSLGSGIARPQHF
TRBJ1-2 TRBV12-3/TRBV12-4 CASSLRGDSNYGYTF
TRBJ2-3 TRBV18 CASSPPVWGSTDTQYF
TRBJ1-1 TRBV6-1 CASRPKAGLTEAFF